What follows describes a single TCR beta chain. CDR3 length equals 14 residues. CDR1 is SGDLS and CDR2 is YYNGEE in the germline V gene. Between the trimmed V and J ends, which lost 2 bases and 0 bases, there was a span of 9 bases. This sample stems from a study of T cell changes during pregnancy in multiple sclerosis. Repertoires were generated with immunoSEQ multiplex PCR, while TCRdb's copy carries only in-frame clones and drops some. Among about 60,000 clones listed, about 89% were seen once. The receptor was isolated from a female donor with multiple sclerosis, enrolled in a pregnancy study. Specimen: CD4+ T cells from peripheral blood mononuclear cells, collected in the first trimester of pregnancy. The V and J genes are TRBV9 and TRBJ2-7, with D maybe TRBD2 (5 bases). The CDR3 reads CASSVTGYSYEQYF. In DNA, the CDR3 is TGTGCCAGCAGCGTGACGGGGTACTCCTACGAGCAGTACTTC. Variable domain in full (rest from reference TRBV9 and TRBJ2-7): DSGVTQTPKHLITATGQRVTLRCSPRSGDLSVYWYQQSLDQGLQFLIQYYNGEERAKGNILERFSAQQFPDLHSELNLSSLELGDSALYFCASSVTGYSYEQYFGPGTRLTVT.